This T cell receptor beta chain was sequenced during a study of HIV-infected patients and healthy controls. The V gene's germline CDR1 is SEHNR and CDR2 FQNEAQ (reference sequence). The CDR3 has 17 residues. V was trimmed by 5 bases and J by 3 bases, leaving 19 bases between them. No cell fractionation was done, so the repertoire covers all unsorted peripheral blood T cells. This clonotype was seen many times. Reverse transcription used around 500 ng RNA and constant-region primers for alpha and beta. Separate chain-specific third strand synthesis with multiplexing indices produced the alpha and beta libraries. TCRdb re-called the 5' RACE reads through MiXCR, storing one row per CDR3 protein. The sample yields approximately 11,000 distinct CDR3 sequences, under 11% seen once.

This sequence joins TRBV7-9 and TRBJ1-4, with D perhaps TRBD1 (6 bases). This specimen was blood, taken before antiretroviral therapy. The TCR sequence derives from an adult with HIV infection. CDR3 amino acids: CASSPSGWRGPNEKLFF. DNA for the CDR3: TGTGCCAGCAGCCCTAGTGGTTGGCGGGGGCCTAATGAAAAACTGTTTTTT.